These 30 T cell receptor beta chains originate from one sample sequenced in a study of OX40 agonist ivuxolimab in advanced cancers. Produced via immunoSEQ multiplex PCR; TCRdb's table is partial and in-frame only. This sample has about 69,000 clones, with approximately 93% found just once. The sample consisted of CD4+ or CD8+ T cells sorted from blood, taken in a trial of the OX40 agonist ivuxolimab. The receptors stem from an adult with an advanced solid tumor such as melanoma, head and neck, liver or kidney cancer.

The chain couples TRBV6-5 to TRBJ2-1, with a possible D match to TRBD2 (5 bases). Germline CDR1 and CDR2: MNHEY and SVGAGI. CDR3 size: 15 residues. V was shortened by 4 bases and J by 0 bases, with 10 bases between the two germline ends. The CDR3 DNA is TGTGCCAGCAGTTCGGCGGGCGGCTCCTACAATGAGCAGTTCTTC. Amino acids: CASSSAGGSYNEQFF.

The chain uses TRBV18 and TRBJ2-7, with 10 bases matching TRBD2. The CDR3 runs to 14 residues. The ends lost 5 bases at V and 5 bases at J; junction bases unmatched: 6. Germline values: CDR1 KGHSH, CDR2 LQKENI. CDR3 in DNA: TGTGCCAGCTCATCGGGACTAGCGTTCAACGAGCAGTACTTC. This encodes CASSSGLAFNEQYF.

V is TRBV7-2 and J is TRBJ1-5; no firm D call. The CDR3 is 13 residues long. The V end lost 0 bases, the J end lost 6 bases, and 6 bases lay between the germline ends. Germline assignment: CDR1 SGHTA and CDR2 FQGNSA. The CDR3 sequence is CASSLAEGQPQHF. CDR3 nucleotide sequence: TGTGCCAGCAGCTTAGCAGAGGGTCAGCCCCAGCATTTT.

V and J are TRBV5-6 and TRBJ2-2; TRBD2 matches at 7 bases. Germline V lookup: CDR1 SGHDT, CDR2 YYEEEE. J gave up 4 bases and V 1 base, and 7 bases lay outside the gene matches. The CDR3 contains 16 residues. CDR3 region: CASSLPGLGLTGELFF. The DNA for the CDR3 is TGTGCCAGCAGCTTGCCTGGACTAGGGCTCACCGGGGAGCTGTTTTTT. The entire variable domain, with the rest obtained from reference TRBV5-6 and TRBJ2-2, is as follows: DAGVTQSPTHLIKTRGQQVTLRCSPKSGHDTVSWYQQALGQGPQFIFQYYEEEERQRGNFPDRFSGHQFPNYSSELNVNALLLGDSALYLCASSLPGLGLTGELFFGEGSRLTVL.

This clone was detected a few times. J is TRBJ2-2 and V is TRBV12-5; the match to TRBD2 covers 9 bases. V lost 4 bases and J lost 4; bases outside the gene matches: 4. The CDR3 totals 15 residues. The germline gives CDR1 LGHNT, CDR2 FRNRAP. In nucleotides, the CDR3 is TGTGCTAGTGGTTCTCTAGCGGGGCCCACCGGGGAGCTGTTTTTT. Translated, it gives CASGSLAGPTGELFF.

This sequence joins TRBV19 and TRBJ1-2, with 11 bases that match TRBD1. V shed 4 bases, J shed 4 bases, and the junction held 5 bases outside the gene matches. Germline V gene lookup returns CDR1 LNHDA and CDR2 SQIVND (reference sequence). The CDR3 spans 15 residues. Here the CDR3 reads CASSTTGTGGYGYTF. For the CDR3, the DNA is TGTGCCAGTAGTACGACCGGGACAGGGGGCTATGGCTACACCTTC.

The rearrangement joins TRBV5-4 to TRBJ1-1, with D unclear. CDR3 size: 12 residues. Germline CDR1 reads SGHNT; CDR2 reads YYREEE (reference sequence). V was trimmed by 7 bases and J by 4 bases, leaving 11 bases between them. CDR3 residues: CASAKGSTEAFF. CDR3 nucleotide sequence: TGTGCCAGCGCGAAAGGCAGCACTGAAGCTTTCTTT.

V gene TRBV7-8 combines with J gene TRBJ2-3; 8 bases are a match to TRBD2. This CDR3 is 17 amino acids long. CDR1 and CDR2 from the germline V gene are SGHVS and FQNEAQ. The junction had 12 bases not matched to a gene; V was cut back by 5 bases and J by 2 bases. CDR3 sequence (DNA): TGTGCCAGCAGCCACCTATTGATAGCGGGGATCACAGATACGCAGTATTTT. Translated: CASSHLLIAGITDTQYF.

V gene TRBV28 combines with J gene TRBJ1-1, with D unresolved. Germline CDR1 reads MDHEN; CDR2 reads SYDVKM. The CDR3 has 14 residues. The V end was cut by 7 bases, the J end by 4 bases, with 16 bases between. The CDR3 protein is CASNPRIRGTEAFF. CDR3 DNA sequence: TGTGCCAGCAATCCAAGGATTCGGGGCACTGAAGCTTTCTTT.

J is TRBJ2-3 and V is TRBV10-3; D is uncertain. V lost 4 bases, J lost 2 bases, and 10 bases lay in between. The CDR3 has 14 amino acids. Germline V gene data show CDR1 as ENHRY and CDR2 as SYGVKD. The CDR3 DNA is TGTGCCATCAGTGGGGGTAGGACCACAGATACGCAGTATTTT. Translated: CAISGGRTTDTQYF.

This chain joins TRBV28 and TRBJ1-4; TRBD1 matches at 7 bases. Per the germline V gene, CDR1 is MDHEN and CDR2 is SYDVKM. Germline trimming cut 6 bases from V and 7 bases from J; bases unmatched to any gene: 11. This CDR3 spans 15 amino acids. The CDR3 loop reads CASSPGQVAGEKLFF. The CDR3 bases are TGTGCCAGCAGCCCAGGACAGGTGGCGGGTGAAAAACTGTTTTTT.

V gene TRBV7-9 combines with J gene TRBJ2-1; 9 bases align to TRBD2. This CDR3 has 18 residues. Per germline, CDR1 SEHNR and CDR2 FQNEAQ (reference sequence). Germline trimming cut 5 bases from V and 5 bases from J; bases unmatched to any gene: 16. The CDR3 here is CASSQGLASGSPHNEQFF. The DNA of the CDR3 is TGTGCCAGCAGCCAAGGACTAGCGAGCGGATCCCCCCACAATGAGCAGTTCTTC.

The V and J genes are TRBV6-1 and TRBJ2-1; D is unclear. CDR3 length: 15 residues. Germline V gene sequence: CDR1 MNHNS, CDR2 SASEGT. The V and J ends lost 0 bases and 2 bases respectively, with 8 bases between them. CDR3 DNA: TGTGCCAGCAGTGAAGCCTTAGACCCCTACAATGAGCAGTTCTTC. It translates to CASSEALDPYNEQFF.

This clone was recorded a few times. This rearrangement joins TRBV18 to TRBJ1-2, with TRBD1 as a possible D gene (5 bases). Per germline, CDR1 KGHSH and CDR2 LQKENI. CDR3 size: 14 residues. The ends were cut back, 2 bases at V and 4 bases at J, with 11 bases in the middle. Here the CDR3 DNA reads TGTGCCAGCTCACCAACAGGTGAATCCTATGGCTACACCTTC. Protein: CASSPTGESYGYTF.

This chain joins TRBV5-1 and TRBJ2-7; possibly TRBD2 for D (5 bases). CDR1 and CDR2 from the germline V gene are SGHRS and YFSETQ. Trimming took 2 bases from V and 0 from J, leaving 9 bases between them. The CDR3 sequence is 14 residues long. The CDR3 loop reads CASSFLANSYEQYF. CDR3 DNA sequence: TGCGCCAGCAGCTTCTTAGCGAACTCCTACGAGCAGTACTTC.

The rearrangement joins TRBV6-1 to TRBJ1-2; D not certain. The CDR3 is 11 residues long. The germline gives CDR1 MNHNS, CDR2 SASEGT. V gave up 4 bases and J gave up 8 bases, with 8 bases separating them. This CDR3 is CASSVGYGYTF. CDR3 nucleotide sequence: TGTGCCAGCAGTGTTGGGTACGGCTACACCTTC.

V is TRBV28 and J is TRBJ2-7; TRBD2 aligns across 10 bases. The V gene's germline CDR1 is MDHEN and CDR2 SYDVKM. Germline trimming cut 3 bases from V and 6 bases from J; bases unmatched to any gene: 8. CDR3 length: 15 amino acids. The CDR3 DNA reads as TGTGCCAGCAGTTTGACTAGCGGGCGGGCTGGCGAGCAGTACTTC. It translates to CASSLTSGRAGEQYF.

This chain joins TRBV2 and TRBJ2-7; weak D call: TRBD1 (6 bases). Trimming removed 2 bases from V and 3 bases from J, with 14 bases in between. Germline lookup yields CDR1 SNHLY and CDR2 FYNNEI. This CDR3 is built from 15 residues. The CDR3 nucleotides read TGTGCCAGCAGTGAATACCCACAGGGCGTCTACGAGCAGTACTTC. Its protein is CASSEYPQGVYEQYF.

The chain employs TRBV4-2 and TRBJ2-5, with D possibly being TRBD1 (6 bases). The V gene lost 1 base and the J gene lost 2 bases, with 14 bases spanning the gap. From germline, CDR1 is LGHNA and CDR2 YNFKEQ. The CDR3 has 16 residues. CDR3 nucleotide sequence: TGTGCCAGCAGCCAAGGGACAGAGGCACAACAAGAGACCCAGTACTTC. This gives the protein CASSQGTEAQQETQYF.

This clone was picked up one time. This chain uses TRBV19 with TRBJ2-7; TRBD2 agrees at 11 bases. From germline, CDR1 is LNHDA and CDR2 SQIVND (reference sequence). CDR3 length equals 15 residues. Unmatched junction bases numbered 6, after V lost 5 bases and J lost 3 bases. The CDR3 reads CASSLLAGERYEQYF. CDR3 bases: TGTGCCAGTAGTCTACTAGCGGGAGAGCGCTACGAGCAGTACTTC. The whole variable domain, remainder taken from reference TRBV19 and TRBJ2-7, is DGGITQSPKYLFRKEGQNVTLSCEQNLNHDAMYWYRQDPGQGLRLIYYSQIVNDFQKGDIAEGYSVSREKKESFPLTVTSAQKNPTAFYLCASSLLAGERYEQYFGPGTRLTVT.

V gene TRBV7-2 combines with J gene TRBJ2-3; D uncertain. The CDR3 has 15 residues. The germline V gene encodes CDR1 SGHTA and CDR2 FQGNSA. V lost 1 base, J lost 4 bases, and 12 bases lay in between. This CDR3 reads CASSLDKGRADTQYF. In DNA form, the CDR3 reads TGTGCCAGCAGCTTAGATAAGGGTAGGGCAGATACGCAGTATTTT.

This chain uses TRBV14 with TRBJ2-2; no reliable D call. Trimming took 4 bases from V and 5 from J, leaving 8 bases between them. The CDR3 runs 13 residues. CDR1 SGHDN and CDR2 FVKESK come from the germline V gene. CDR3 coding DNA: TGTGCCAGCAGCCCACAGAGGACCGGGGAGCTGTTTTTT. Its protein is CASSPQRTGELFF. Full variable domain (missing parts from reference TRBV14 and TRBJ2-2): EAGVTQFPSHSVIEKGQTVTLRCDPISGHDNLYWYRRVMGKEIKFLLHFVKESKQDESGMPNNRFLAERTGGTYSTLKVQPAELEDSGVYFCASSPQRTGELFFGEGSRLTVL.

The chain joins TRBV5-1 to TRBJ2-1, with a possible D match to TRBD2 (5 bases). Looked up from germline, CDR1 is SGHRS and CDR2 is YFSETQ. CDR3 size: 13 residues. Trimming took 9 bases from V and 6 from J, leaving 16 bases between them. The CDR3 reads CATRRGGFNEQFF. In DNA, the CDR3 is TGCGCCACCCGGCGAGGAGGATTCAATGAGCAGTTCTTC.

This chain connects TRBV30 to TRBJ2-1, with D possibly matching TRBD1 (5 bases). V was shortened by 5 bases and J by 10 bases, with 12 bases between the two germline ends. The length of the CDR3 is 11 residues. Germline-derived CDR1 and CDR2 are GTSNPN and SVGIG (reference sequence). The DNA of the CDR3 is TGTGCCTGGGAACAGGCTAGAGAGCAGTTCTTC. Protein sequence: CAWEQAREQFF.

J is TRBJ2-7 and V is TRBV6-5, with D tentatively TRBD2 (6 bases). Trimming removed 6 bases at V and 2 bases at J, with 17 bases between. The CDR3 runs 15 residues. Germline lookup yields CDR1 MNHEY and CDR2 SVGAGI. The CDR3 DNA sequence: TGTGCCAGCAGCCACGTGGGACTGGAACCCTACGAGCAGTACTTC. Its translation: CASSHVGLEPYEQYF.

The chain joins TRBV27 to TRBJ2-2; the D gene is possibly TRBD1 (5 bases). This CDR3 has 14 residues. V lost 6 bases and J 6 bases, leaving 14 bases between the germline ends. Germline CDR1 MNHEY, CDR2 SMNVEV (reference sequence). DNA of the CDR3: TGTGCCAGCAGCTACGGACGGACACCCGGGGAGCTGTTTTTT. Its protein is CASSYGRTPGELFF.

This rearrangement joins TRBV4-2 to TRBJ2-3, with D possibly being TRBD2 (6 bases). From germline, CDR1 is LGHNA and CDR2 YNFKEQ. Trimming stripped 2 bases from V and 0 bases from J, with 12 bases between. This CDR3 is 16 amino acids long. As DNA, the CDR3 is TGTGCCAGCAGCCAAAGGGACTCGACCAGCACAGATACGCAGTATTTT. Translated: CASSQRDSTSTDTQYF.

The chain has TRBV19 and TRBJ1-1; TRBD1 is a possible D gene (6 bases). The CDR3 has 13 residues. Germline lookup yields CDR1 LNHDA and CDR2 SQIVND (reference sequence). The V end was cut by 7 bases, the J end by 5 bases, with 14 bases between. CDR3 sequence (DNA): TGTGCCAGTAATAAACAGGGACATACTGAAGCTTTCTTT. Its translation: CASNKQGHTEAFF.

The rearrangement joins TRBV7-2 to TRBJ2-1; perhaps TRBD1 as D (6 bases). The CDR3 runs to 15 residues. V dropped 5 bases and J dropped 5 bases, with 16 bases sitting between them. Germline lookup yields CDR1 SGHTA and CDR2 FQGNSA. CDR3 nucleotides: TGTGCCAGCAGCGAGTCTAGGGGGACCCACAATGAGCAGTTCTTC. Protein: CASSESRGTHNEQFF.

V and J are TRBV15 and TRBJ2-1; D unclear. V shed 0 bases and J shed 0 bases, with 6 bases lying between them. The CDR3 has 15 residues. Germline lookup yields CDR1 LNHNV and CDR2 YYDKDF (reference sequence). This CDR3 is CATSREASSYNEQFF. As DNA, the CDR3 is TGTGCCACCAGCAGAGAAGCTAGCTCCTACAATGAGCAGTTCTTC.